Listed here is a single T cell receptor beta chain. What it binds is unknown. The sample comes from a study of T cell repertoires in ileal Crohn's disease. Study details: Thiopurines (under 12) or anti-TNF agents (roughly 17) were given postoperatively to about half. Study-level points and caveats: The median delay to postoperative endoscopy was nearly seven months. Sorted CD8 T cells held more high-frequency clones than CD4.

The germline V gene has CDR1 SGHTA and CDR2 FQGNSA. The CDR3 runs to 14 residues. Trimming shortened V by 3 bases and J by 8 bases, and 13 bases separated the two germline ends. The time point was: neoterminal ileum biopsy at postoperative endoscopy, about 6 months after surgery. Patients were adults with ileal or ileocolonic Crohn's disease needing resection. Libraries were prepared by immunoSEQ multiplex PCR; TCRdb keeps only in-frame clonotypes and omits some of them. Of 550 to 900 clones listed, roughly 96% are singletons. V is TRBV7-2 and J is TRBJ1-4, with D possibly being TRBD1 (5 bases). The sequenced material came from ileal tissue. The clonotype was recovered from an adult with Crohn's disease. In DNA form, the CDR3 reads TGTGCCAGCAGCTTGCAGGGAGCAAGAGAAAAACTGTTTTTT. This gives the protein CASSLQGAREKLFF.